Presented here are 14 T cell receptor beta chains from one specimen sequenced in a study of cytomegalovirus exposure and HLA in healthy donors. PCR used 60 Vbeta primers and 13 Jbeta primers. Assay used: immunoSEQ multiplex PCR; TCRdb lists only in-frame clones, some missing. There are around 130,000 clones in the sample; approximately 72% occur only once, and around 6.3% lies in the top ten. The sample was PBMCs. Receptors originate from a woman aged 60-70 years in good health and CMV-seronegative.

The chain has TRBV18 and TRBJ2-1, with TRBD2 identical over 9 bases. Germline V gives CDR1 KGHSH, CDR2 LQKENI. J lost 7 bases, V lost 3 bases, and 7 bases had no gene match. This CDR3 spans 15 amino acids. The CDR3: CASSPSGGMGNEQFF. The CDR3 DNA reads TGTGCCAGCTCACCTAGCGGGGGCATGGGGAATGAGCAGTTCTTC.

The table lists this clone with a few counts. This chain connects TRBV7-2 to TRBJ2-1, with 8 nucleotides matching TRBD2. The CDR3 runs 18 residues. Losses at the gene ends were 3 bases for V and 4 bases for J; bases not matched to a gene: 14. Germline CDR1 reads SGHTA; CDR2 reads FQGNSA. CDR3 DNA: TGTGCCAGCAGCTTTAGGTTGAGCGGGGGCACTTTATACAATGAGCAGTTCTTC. As protein: CASSFRLSGGTLYNEQFF.

The genes are TRBV19 and TRBJ2-7; 11 nucleotides agree with TRBD1. Germline values: CDR1 LNHDA, CDR2 SQIVND (reference sequence). The V gene end was trimmed by 1 base and the J gene end by 6 bases; junction bases not matched to a gene: 2. CDR3 length: 14 residues. For the CDR3, the DNA is TGTGCCAGTAGTATAGGGGGACAGGGGGTCGAGCAGTACTTC. It is translated as CASSIGGQGVEQYF.

The rearrangement links TRBV5-8 to TRBJ2-7; TRBD1 agrees at 7 bases. The CDR3 loop spans 13 amino acids. Per the germline V gene, CDR1 is SGHTS and CDR2 is YDEGEE. Unmatched junction bases numbered 4, after V lost 4 bases and J lost 3 bases. CDR3 in DNA: TGTGCCAGCAGCCCGGGGACAGTCTACGAGCAGTACTTC. Protein: CASSPGTVYEQYF.

This chain links TRBV12-2 with TRBJ1-1. TRBV12-2 counts as a pseudogene. CDR3 length: 14 residues. The CDR3 sequence: CASRSFPRLTEAFF. CDR3 nucleotides: TGTGCAAGTCGCTCCTTCCCGCGGTTGACTGAAGCTTTCTTT.

V usage is TRBV4-3 and J usage is TRBJ2-2, with 12 nucleotides matching TRBD2. Trimming removed 1 base from V and 4 bases from J; junction bases left unmatched: 7. CDR1 is LGHNA and CDR2 is YSLEER in the germline V gene. The CDR3 runs 18 residues. The CDR3 region is CASSQGVLAGGFTGELFF. The CDR3 bases are TGCGCCAGCAGCCAAGGAGTACTAGCGGGGGGATTCACCGGGGAGCTGTTTTTT.

This chain links TRBV5-1 with TRBJ2-1, with TRBD2 as a possible D gene (6 bases). Germline-derived CDR1 and CDR2 are SGHRS and YFSETQ. V lost 4 bases to trimming and J lost 4 bases, with 15 bases between them. The CDR3 covers 15 residues. The CDR3 loop reads CASSPSGGPYNEQFF. The CDR3, as DNA: TGCGCCAGCAGCCCGTCCGGAGGGCCTTACAATGAGCAGTTCTTC. The variable domain in full, completed from reference TRBV5-1 and TRBJ2-1, reads KAGVTQTPRYLIKTRGQQVTLSCSPISGHRSVSWYQQTPGQGLQFLFEYFSETQRNKGNFPGRFSGRQFSNSRSEMNVSTLELGDSALYLCASSPSGGPYNEQFFGPGTRLTVL.

The genes are TRBV2 and TRBJ1-1; D may be TRBD1 (6 bases). Germline V gene data show CDR1 as SNHLY and CDR2 as FYNNEI. The germline V and J ends were trimmed by 4 bases and 4 bases, with 7 bases remaining between them. The CDR3 contains 12 residues. CDR3 in amino acids: CASSVGGTEAFF. In nucleotides, the CDR3 is TGTGCCAGCAGTGTAGGGGGCACTGAAGCTTTCTTT.

V is TRBV2 and J is TRBJ2-3, with D unclear. V shed 1 base and J shed 9 bases, with 8 bases lying between them. Germline V CDR1 and CDR2: SNHLY, FYNNEI. The length of the CDR3 is 12 residues. This CDR3 is CASSEDGPTQYF. The CDR3 nucleotides are TGTGCCAGCAGTGAAGATGGCCCAACGCAGTATTTT.

This clone came up once. The chain is built from TRBV19 and TRBJ1-5; no firm D call. This CDR3 contains 16 residues. Trimming took off 1 base at V and 5 bases at J, with 15 bases between the two ends. CDR1 and CDR2 (germline): LNHDA, SQIVND (reference sequence). DNA for the CDR3: TGTGCCAGTAGTATAGGTCTGACCGGAGGTTATCAGCCCCAGCATTTT. Amino acid sequence: CASSIGLTGGYQPQHF.

The chain recombines TRBV28 with TRBJ1-6; 11 nucleotides line up with TRBD1. Unmatched junction bases numbered 9, after V lost 8 bases and J lost 0 bases. This CDR3 is 18 amino acids long. Germline V CDR1 and CDR2: MDHEN, SYDVKM. DNA for the CDR3: TGTGCCAGCCGCAAACTCGGGACAGGGGGCTCCTATAATTCACCCCTCCACTTT. Translated, it gives CASRKLGTGGSYNSPLHF.

The rearrangement uses TRBV9 and TRBJ2-7; D not certain. From germline, CDR1 is SGDLS and CDR2 YYNGEE. The CDR3 has 14 amino acids. Trimming removed 3 bases at V and 0 bases at J, with 10 bases between. The DNA of the CDR3 is TGTGCCAGCAGCGCCGCTGGCGGCTCCTACGAGCAGTACTTC. As protein: CASSAAGGSYEQYF.

Only a few counts were recorded for this clone. The chain is built from TRBV9 and TRBJ2-3; D gene unclear. CDR3 length: 16 amino acids. The germline V gene encodes CDR1 SGDLS and CDR2 YYNGEE. V was trimmed by 8 bases and J by 0 bases, leaving 19 bases between them. The DNA for the CDR3 is TGTGCCAGAAGTAAGGCAGCGCCGAAAAGCACAGATACGCAGTATTTT. It specifies CARSKAAPKSTDTQYF.

The chain links TRBV5-6 to TRBJ2-2; D may be TRBD2 (5 bases). CDR1 and CDR2 from the germline V gene are SGHDT and YYEEEE. V lost 7 bases, J lost 3 bases, and 16 bases lay in between. CDR3 length: 15 residues. The CDR3 spells CASRSGPGDTGELFF. The CDR3, as DNA: TGTGCCAGCCGCTCTGGGCCCGGGGACACCGGGGAGCTGTTTTTT.